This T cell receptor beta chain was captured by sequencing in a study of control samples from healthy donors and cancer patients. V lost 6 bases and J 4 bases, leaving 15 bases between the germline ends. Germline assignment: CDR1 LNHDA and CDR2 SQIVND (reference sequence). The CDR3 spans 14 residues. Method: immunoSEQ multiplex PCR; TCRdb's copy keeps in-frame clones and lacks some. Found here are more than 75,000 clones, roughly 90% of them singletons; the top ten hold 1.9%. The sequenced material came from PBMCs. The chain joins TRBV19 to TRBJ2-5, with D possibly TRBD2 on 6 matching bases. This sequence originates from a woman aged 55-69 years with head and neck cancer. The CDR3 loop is CASRGGGIGETQYF. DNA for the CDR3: TGTGCCAGTAGGGGAGGAGGGATAGGAGAGACCCAGTACTTC.